This T cell receptor beta chain is drawn from a study of regulatory T cells in long-lasting Graves disease. This clonotype has at least ten counts. Time point meaning: persistent/refractory GD, antithyroid drugs over 5 years with positive TRAb. Scientists built the TCR library using RNA that was extracted from PBMCs. With V trimmed by 3 bases and J by 5 bases, 6 bases remained unmatched. The CDR3 covers 14 residues. Construction of TCR beta libraries relied on iRepertoire HTBI primers and on Arm-PCR targeting CDR3 regions. One entry per CDR3 protein, called by TCRdb with MiXCR from the multiplex PCR reads. The table has 390,000 or so distinct CDR3 sequences, 20% to 25% seen once; the top ten hold around 30%.

Material: peripheral blood mononuclear cells (PBMCs), obtained when the disease was refractory, from a patient treated with antithyroid drugs. The chain joins TRBV12-3 or TRBV12-4 to TRBJ2-5; 7 bases are shared with TRBD2. The clonotype was recovered from a woman aged 40 to 49 with Graves disease. CDR3: CASSLAGAEETQYF. DNA for the CDR3: TGTGCCAGCAGTTTGGCGGGAGCGGAGGAGACCCAGTACTTC.